Detailed here is one T cell receptor beta chain. Per the germline V gene, CDR1 is LNHDA and CDR2 is SQIVND (reference sequence). V gave up 3 bases and J gave up 4 bases, with 10 bases separating them. This CDR3 comprises 14 residues. This record belongs to a study of blood T cell repertoires in COVID-19. Study-level background: The United States, Italy and Spain supplied acute and convalescent COVID-19 samples. PBMCs, B-cell-depleted T cells, or T cells provided the cDNA or gDNA that made up the material.

Authors' methods: Reference gene primer amplification yielded estimated nucleated cell counts. The repertoire was sequenced with immunoSEQ multiplex PCR; TCRdb's copy has only in-frame clones and lacks some. D and trimming come from the DNA, and the V and J calls and clone size come from that table. The sample carries around 50,000 clones, more than 75% recorded once. The chain carries TRBV19 and TRBJ1-5; D ambiguous. The sequenced material came from peripheral blood. This clonotype was sampled from a man aged 45-65 years with active COVID-19. In DNA, the CDR3 is TGTGCCAGTAGTATTGTTTGGCCGAATCAGCCCCAGCATTTT. It is translated as CASSIVWPNQPQHF.